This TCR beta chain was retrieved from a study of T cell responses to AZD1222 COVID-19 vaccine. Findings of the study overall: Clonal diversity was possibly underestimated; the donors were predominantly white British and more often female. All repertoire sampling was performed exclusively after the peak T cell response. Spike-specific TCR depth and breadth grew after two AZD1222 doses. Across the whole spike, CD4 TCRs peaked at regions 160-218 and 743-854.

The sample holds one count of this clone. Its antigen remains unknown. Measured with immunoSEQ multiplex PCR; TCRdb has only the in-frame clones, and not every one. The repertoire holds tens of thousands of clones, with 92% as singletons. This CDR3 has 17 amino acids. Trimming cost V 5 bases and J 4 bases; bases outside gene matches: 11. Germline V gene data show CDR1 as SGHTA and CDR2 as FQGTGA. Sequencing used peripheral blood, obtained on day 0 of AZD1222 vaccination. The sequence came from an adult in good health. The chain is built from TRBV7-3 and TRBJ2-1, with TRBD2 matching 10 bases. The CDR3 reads CASSPNGRLAGYNEQFF. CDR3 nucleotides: TGTGCCAGCAGCCCAAATGGCCGACTAGCGGGTTACAATGAGCAGTTCTTC.